One sample yielded the 27 T cell receptor beta chains listed below, sequenced in a study of early T cells in non-severe SARS-CoV-2 infection. TCRdb itself ran the 5' RACE reads through MiXCR, one entry per CDR3 protein. The data contain under 90,000 distinct CDR3 sequences, roughly 13% of them singletons. The sequenced sample consisted of whole blood. These receptors were collected from an adult who was a healthcare worker with PCR-confirmed SARS-CoV-2 infection or an uninfected control (not recorded which).

CDR3 bases: TGTGCCAGCAGCCTCGGACTAGCGGTCTCCTACGAGCAGTACTTC. This sequence encodes CASSLGLAVSYEQYF. V and J are TRBV7-2 and TRBJ2-7; 10 positions agree with TRBD2. The CDR3 totals 15 residues. Unmatched junction bases numbered 4, after V lost 5 bases and J lost 0 bases. Germline CDR1 and CDR2: SGHTA and FQGNSA. The entire variable domain, with the rest obtained from reference TRBV7-2 and TRBJ2-7, is as follows: GAGVSQSPSNKVTEKGKDVELRCDPISGHTALYWYRQSLGQGLEFLIYFQGNSAPDKSGLPSDRFSAERTGGSVSTLTIQRTQQEDSAVYLCASSLGLAVSYEQYFGPGTRLTVT.

The rearrangement uses TRBV7-8 and TRBJ2-3, with TRBD2 identical over 7 bases. The CDR3 length is 14 residues. In germline, CDR1 is SGHVS, CDR2 FQNEAQ. The J segment lost 2 bases and the V segment lost 5 bases, leaving 4 bases of the junction unmatched. CDR3 DNA sequence: TGTGCCAGCAGCCCGGGACTAACCACAGATACGCAGTATTTT. Its protein is CASSPGLTTDTQYF.

This clonotype turned up a few times. The chain uses TRBV28 and TRBJ1-1; no reliable D call. Germline lookup yields CDR1 MDHEN and CDR2 SYDVKM. V was trimmed by 7 bases and J by 0 bases, leaving 12 bases between them. CDR3 length: 14 amino acids. CDR3 residues: CASTPRRMNTEAFF. The CDR3 nucleotides read TGTGCCAGCACCCCCAGACGGATGAACACTGAAGCTTTCTTT.

This clonotype was detected many times. The V gene is TRBV28, the J gene TRBJ1-1; tentative D call: TRBD1 (5 bases). V gave up 4 bases and J gave up 0 bases, with 18 bases separating them. The CDR3 has 17 residues. Germline V gene lookup returns CDR1 MDHEN and CDR2 SYDVKM. CDR3 region: CASSSPQTAVMNTEAFF. The CDR3, as DNA: TGTGCCAGCAGTTCCCCTCAGACAGCTGTGATGAACACTGAAGCTTTCTTT.

This clonotype was seen ten or more times. Here the CDR3 reads CSGAWAQETQYF. The CDR3 region has the DNA TGCAGCGGGGCTTGGGCCCAAGAGACCCAGTACTTC. V usage is TRBV29-1 and J usage is TRBJ2-5; no firm D call. V was pared by 7 bases and J by 1 base, with 10 bases between. Germline V CDR1 and CDR2: SQVTM, ANQGSEA. The CDR3 consists of 12 residues.

The gene calls are TRBV7-6 and TRBJ1-4; D gene unclear. CDR1 is SGHVS and CDR2 is FNYEAQ in the germline V gene. The length of the CDR3 is 15 residues. Trimming cost V 2 bases and J 1 base, with 8 bases left between them. The chain's CDR3 is CASSLNRETNEKLFF. CDR3 nucleotides: TGTGCCAGCAGCTTAAATAGGGAAACTAATGAAAAACTGTTTTTT.

This clonotype came up a few times. V is TRBV7-3 and J is TRBJ1-1; possible D gene TRBD1, 5 bases. Germline V gives CDR1 SGHTA, CDR2 FQGTGA. The ends were cut back, 1 base at V and 5 bases at J, with 17 bases in the middle. This CDR3 comprises 16 residues. The CDR3 nucleotides are TGTGCCAGCAGCTTAAACCCGACAATGGGGGGTACTGAAGCTTTCTTT. Amino acid sequence: CASSLNPTMGGTEAFF.

There are many counts of this clonotype. The CDR3 here is CSASAGTDNSPLHF. CDR3 nucleotides: TGCAGTGCCAGTGCCGGGACAGATAATTCACCCCTCCACTTT. The J gene is TRBJ1-6, the V gene TRBV20-1, with 7 bases fitting TRBD1. V lost 6 bases to trimming and J lost 5 bases; unmatched junction nucleotides: 7. Germline CDR1 reads DFQATT; CDR2 reads SNEGSKA (reference sequence). The CDR3 runs to 14 residues.

In the case of this clonotype: An end of the junction differs from the germline gene, which may be a read error. This chain uses TRBV9 with TRBJ2-7; 9 bases line up with TRBD1. The CDR3 has 15 amino acids. Germline V CDR1 and CDR2: SGDLS, YYNGEE. The CDR3 sequence is CASSDGTGFSHEQYF. The CDR3 DNA is TGTGCCAGCAGCGACGGGACAGGGTTCTCCCACGAGCAGTACTTC.

This clonotype showed up many times. The rearrangement links TRBV29-1 to TRBJ2-6; no clear D gene. Trimming cost V 3 bases and J 2 bases, with 2 bases left between them. The CDR3 extends over 12 amino acids. The germline CDR1 and CDR2 sequences are SQVTM and ANQGSEA. The CDR3 region has the DNA TGCAGCGTTGAGGCTGGGGCCAACGTCCTGACTTTC. Amino acid sequence: CSVEAGANVLTF.

Many counts were recorded for this clonotype. V is TRBV4-1 and J is TRBJ1-2; D is perhaps TRBD1 (6 bases). There are 16 residues in the CDR3. Germline assignment: CDR1 MGHRA and CDR2 YSYEKL. The V end lost 2 bases, the J end lost 1 base, and 14 bases lay between the germline ends. The CDR3 is CASSQSDRNDNYGYTF. DNA of the CDR3: TGCGCCAGCAGCCAATCAGACAGGAACGATAACTATGGCTACACCTTC.

The V gene is TRBV20-1, the J gene TRBJ2-7; D remains ambiguous. This CDR3 spans 11 amino acids. Germline assignment: CDR1 DFQATT and CDR2 SNEGSKA (reference sequence). V was cut by 7 bases and J by 3 bases, with 10 bases left in between. The CDR3: CSVQENYEQYF. The CDR3 bases are TGCAGTGTTCAAGAGAACTACGAGCAGTACTTC.

This clonotype was observed a few times. V gene TRBV12-3 or TRBV12-4 combines with J gene TRBJ1-5, with D perhaps TRBD1 (5 bases). Trimming shortened V by 1 base and J by 4 bases, and 8 bases separated the two germline ends. This CDR3 has 14 amino acids. The CDR3 nucleotides are TGTGCCAGCAGTTTAGAGGCAGGGAATCAGCCCCAGCATTTT. Translated: CASSLEAGNQPQHF.

This clonotype was recorded many times. The V gene is TRBV12-3 or TRBV12-4, the J gene TRBJ2-4; no reliable D call. Trimming pared 2 bases from V and 5 bases from J, leaving 4 bases between. This CDR3 spans 12 amino acids. Written as DNA, the CDR3 is TGTGCCAGCAGTTTAAGGGAAAACATTCAGTACTTC. Its translation is CASSLRENIQYF.

This clonotype was observed a handful of times. This chain links TRBV7-9 with TRBJ2-7; 10 bases match TRBD1. CDR3 size: 15 residues. The junction had 7 bases not matched to a gene; V was cut back by 4 bases and J by 4 bases. Germline V gene sequence: CDR1 SEHNR, CDR2 FQNEAQ (reference sequence). This CDR3 reads CASSSPDRGLYEQYF. In nucleotides, the CDR3 is TGTGCCAGCAGCTCACCAGACAGGGGGCTATACGAGCAGTACTTC. The full variable domain, in which reference TRBV7-9 and TRBJ2-7 provide the parts outside the CDR3, is DTGVSQNPRHKITKRGQNVTFRCDPISEHNRLYWYRQTLGQGPEFLTYFQNEAQLEKSRLLSDRFSAERPKGSFSTLEIQRTEQGDSAMYLCASSSPDRGLYEQYFGPGTRLTVT.

This clonotype was counted at least ten times. The genes are TRBV5-4 and TRBJ1-1, with a weak D call TRBD1 (6 bases). Germline assignment: CDR1 SGHNT and CDR2 YYREEE (reference sequence). The CDR3 has 15 residues. With 1 base removed from V and 4 bases from J, the gap between germline ends came to 14 bases. The CDR3 DNA sequence: TGTGCCAGCAGCTTGTACGGGGGCGGCTTCACTGAAGCTTTCTTT. Translated: CASSLYGGGFTEAFF.

The CDR3 reads CASSLRSEAFF. In DNA form, the CDR3 reads TGTGCCAGCAGCTTAAGGTCTGAAGCTTTCTTT. The chain carries TRBV7-9 and TRBJ1-1; D is unclear. Trimming pared 2 bases from V and 6 bases from J, leaving 4 bases between. CDR1 SEHNR and CDR2 FQNEAQ come from the germline V gene (reference sequence). This CDR3 is 11 amino acids long.

This clonotype was seen at least ten times. V usage is TRBV5-6 and J usage is TRBJ2-7; 10 bases agree with TRBD1. This CDR3 spans 13 amino acids. V lost 6 bases, J lost 5 bases, and 5 bases stayed unmatched. Germline CDR1 and CDR2: SGHDT and YYEEEE. CDR3 nucleotides: TGTGCCAGCACCCAGACAGGGGGCGACGAGCAGTACTTC. It is translated as CASTQTGGDEQYF.

This clonotype was counted between two and nine times. The chain uses TRBV30 and TRBJ1-6, with 8 bases aligning to TRBD1. The CDR3 is made up of 12 amino acids. V lost 5 bases to trimming and J lost 7 bases; unmatched junction nucleotides: 1. Germline CDR1 reads GTSNPN; CDR2 reads SVGIG (reference sequence). DNA of the CDR3: TGTGCCTGGGACAGGGGCAATTCACCCCTCCACTTT. Its translation: CAWDRGNSPLHF.

This clonotype was recorded many times. V and J are TRBV6-6 and TRBJ2-7, with D perhaps being TRBD1 or TRBD2 (5 bases each). V lost 8 bases, J lost 2 bases, and 16 bases lay in between. This CDR3 comprises 14 residues. Germline V gene sequence: CDR1 MNHNY, CDR2 SVGAGI (reference sequence). CDR3 sequence (DNA): TGTGCCAGCGGCCCCCGTGGGGGACCCTACGAGCAGTACTTC. This codes for CASGPRGGPYEQYF.

This chain uses TRBV5-6 with TRBJ2-7; either TRBD1 or TRBD2 may supply D (5 bases each). CDR3 length: 15 residues. Germline CDR1 SGHDT, CDR2 YYEEEE. V lost 3 bases and J lost 0, with 13 bases in between. In nucleotides, the CDR3 is TGTGCCAGCAGCTCGCACCGGGACCACTCCTACGAGCAGTACTTC. This codes for CASSSHRDHSYEQYF.

This clonotype was seen many times. The J gene is TRBJ2-4, the V gene TRBV2, with 7 bases that match TRBD2. Germline V gene lookup returns CDR1 SNHLY and CDR2 FYNNEI. V lost 7 bases to trimming and J lost 5 bases; unmatched junction nucleotides: 8. The CDR3 length is 14 residues. The CDR3 DNA sequence: TGTGCCAGCAAAGCGTTGCTAGCGGAAAACATTCAGTACTTC. Amino acid sequence: CASKALLAENIQYF.

This clonotype was observed a few times. The V and J genes are TRBV11-2 and TRBJ2-3, with 9 bases fitting TRBD1. Germline V gene lookup returns CDR1 SGHAT and CDR2 FQNNGV. The CDR3 is made up of 17 amino acids. V dropped 0 bases and J dropped 3; count of bases not matched to a gene: 7. The CDR3 sequence is CASSLDGDRVSTDTQYF. The CDR3 DNA is TGTGCCAGCAGCTTAGATGGGGACAGGGTCTCGACAGATACGCAGTATTTT.

V gene TRBV19 combines with J gene TRBJ1-2; tentative D call: TRBD1 (5 bases). The CDR3 extends over 16 amino acids. Trimming removed 5 bases from V and 0 bases from J, with 16 bases in between. In germline, CDR1 is LNHDA, CDR2 SQIVND (reference sequence). CDR3 region: CASSSRGTPTNYGYTF. The CDR3 DNA sequence: TGTGCCAGTAGTTCTCGCGGGACCCCCACTAACTATGGCTACACCTTC.

The CDR3 here is CASSIDRGYNSPLHF. The CDR3 bases are TGTGCCAGTAGTATAGATCGGGGATATAATTCACCCCTCCACTTT. This chain uses TRBV19 with TRBJ1-6, with unresolved D. The CDR3 is 15 residues long. Germline V gene sequence: CDR1 LNHDA, CDR2 SQIVND (reference sequence). V dropped 0 bases and J dropped 4 bases, with 7 bases sitting between them.

This clonotype has at least ten counts. V and J are TRBV5-1 and TRBJ1-2; no clear D. Trimming took off 0 bases at V and 10 bases at J, with 16 bases between the two ends. CDR1 SGHRS and CDR2 YFSETQ come from the germline V gene. There are 14 residues in the CDR3. This chain's CDR3 is CASSLASFEINYTF. The CDR3 nucleotides are TGCGCCAGCAGCTTGGCCTCATTTGAGATTAACTACACCTTC.

This chain joins TRBV11-2 and TRBJ1-4, with 11 bases fitting TRBD1. Germline loops: CDR1 SGHAT, CDR2 FQNNGV. Trimming removed 3 bases from V and 6 bases from J; junction bases left unmatched: 6. This CDR3 region has 16 residues. CDR3 in DNA: TGTGCCAGCAGCTTTGGACCGGGACAGGGGGATGAAAAACTGTTTTTT. As protein: CASSFGPGQGDEKLFF.